What follows are 16 T cell receptor beta chains derived from one specimen sequenced in a study of T cells in localized non-small cell lung cancer. Sequencing used immunoSEQ multiplex PCR; TCRdb keeps in-frame clones, though not all of them. The data contain some 30,000 clones, around 90% of them seen just once; the ten biggest clones take up 5.5% to 7%. The starting material was PBMCs, obtained before any cancer treatment. The receptor source for this set is a man aged 35 to 70 with stage II lung adenocarcinoma.

This chain connects TRBV4-2 to TRBJ2-3, with 8 bases matching TRBD2. CDR1 is LGHNA and CDR2 is YNFKEQ in the germline V gene. The CDR3 is 16 residues long. J gave up 3 bases and V 0 bases, and 5 bases lay outside the gene matches. CDR3 sequence reads: CASSQEAGVKTDTQYF. As DNA, the CDR3 is TGTGCCAGCAGCCAAGAAGCGGGAGTAAAAACAGATACGCAGTATTTT.

The chain links TRBV20-1 to TRBJ1-4; D not resolved. V was shortened by 3 bases and J by 7 bases, with 6 bases between the two germline ends. Germline V lookup: CDR1 DFQATT, CDR2 SNEGSKA (reference sequence). The CDR3 loop spans 11 amino acids. CDR3 region: CSASPGEKLFF. Here the CDR3 DNA reads TGCAGTGCTAGTCCGGGTGAAAAACTGTTTTTT.

The J gene is TRBJ2-3, the V gene TRBV29-1; 7 positions agree with TRBD1. CDR1 and CDR2 from the germline V gene are SQVTM and ANQGSEA. Trimming cost V 4 bases and J 6 bases; bases outside gene matches: 19. The CDR3 has 17 amino acids. The CDR3 reads CSVASKQGQTKRDTQYF. DNA for the CDR3: TGCAGCGTTGCCTCGAAACAGGGACAGACAAAGAGGGATACGCAGTATTTT.

This clone was detected once. The chain is built from TRBV25-1 and TRBJ1-4, with D maybe TRBD1 (6 bases). CDR1 and CDR2 (germline): MGHDK, SYGVNS. CDR3 length: 17 amino acids. V was pared by 3 bases and J by 2 bases, with 16 bases between. The CDR3 is CASSDLLGQRTNEKLFF. CDR3 in DNA: TGTGCCAGCAGTGACCTCCTTGGACAGCGGACTAATGAAAAACTGTTTTTT.

The chain employs TRBV11-1 and TRBJ2-2, with D possibly TRBD2 on 6 matching bases. The CDR3 is 17 amino acids. Deletions cut 5 bases from V and 5 bases from J, with 21 bases between. CDR1 and CDR2 from the germline V gene are SGHAT and FQDESV (reference sequence). The DNA for the CDR3 is TGTGCCAGCAGCACTAGCCCCGCCACGGGAGTGACCGGGGAGCTGTTTTTT. This translates into CASSTSPATGVTGELFF.

This clone was seen just once. This rearrangement joins TRBV6-1 to TRBJ2-7, with TRBD2 matching 7 bases. Germline CDR1 reads MNHNS; CDR2 reads SASEGT. The CDR3 has 14 residues. Trimming at V came to 2 bases and at J to 3 bases, leaving 4 bases not matched to a gene. The CDR3 is CASSETSEHYEQYF. Here the CDR3 DNA reads TGTGCCAGCAGTGAAACTAGCGAACACTACGAGCAGTACTTC.

The rearrangement uses TRBV5-1 and TRBJ2-2; 7 bases line up with TRBD2. Trimming took 0 bases from V and 6 from J; bases not matched to a gene: 8. The CDR3 has 16 amino acids. CDR1 SGHRS and CDR2 YFSETQ come from the germline V gene. The chain's CDR3 is CASSLAPSGGPGELFF. CDR3 coding DNA: TGCGCCAGCAGCTTGGCACCTAGCGGTGGACCCGGGGAGCTGTTTTTT. The full variable domain, rest sourced from reference TRBV5-1 and TRBJ2-2, is KAGVTQTPRYLIKTRGQQVTLSCSPISGHRSVSWYQQTPGQGLQFLFEYFSETQRNKGNFPGRFSGRQFSNSRSEMNVSTLELGDSALYLCASSLAPSGGPGELFFGEGSRLTVL.

This rearrangement joins TRBV7-7 to TRBJ2-3; weak D call: TRBD2 (6 bases). Germline assignment: CDR1 SSHAT and CDR2 FNYEAQ (reference sequence). Trimming took 4 bases from V and 1 from J, leaving 18 bases between them. The CDR3 is 17 residues long. The CDR3 DNA reads as TGTGCCAGCAGCTCCACTGTAAGACTAGGCGGCACAGATACGCAGTATTTT. It translates to CASSSTVRLGGTDTQYF.

DNA of the CDR3: TGTGCCAGCAGGATCGCGGGGGGCCCCTCAGCGGACAATGAGCAGTTCTTC. This gives the protein CASRIAGGPSADNEQFF. The V call is TRBV14, the J call TRBJ2-1, with TRBD2 identical over 8 bases. There are 17 residues in the CDR3. Trimming cost V 6 bases and J 5 bases; bases outside gene matches: 15. CDR1 and CDR2 (germline): SGHDN, FVKESK.

The CDR3 protein is CASRPAGQGSDEQYF. The DNA of the CDR3 is TGTGCCAGCAGGCCAGCGGGACAGGGTAGCGACGAGCAGTACTTC. V usage is TRBV28 and J usage is TRBJ2-7; 9 bases are a match to TRBD1. The V and J ends lost 6 bases and 5 bases, in that order; junction bases with no gene match: 11. The germline CDR1 and CDR2 sequences are MDHEN and SYDVKM. There are 15 residues in the CDR3.

This chain links TRBV15 with TRBJ1-1; weak D call: TRBD1 (5 bases). The V and J ends lost 0 bases and 10 bases respectively, with 15 bases between them. Looked up from germline, CDR1 is LNHNV and CDR2 is YYDKDF (reference sequence). The CDR3 consists of 14 residues. The CDR3 coding sequence is TGTGCCACCAGCAGAGATCGAGGGGTGTGGCCAGCTTTCTTT. Its translation: CATSRDRGVWPAFF.

This chain connects TRBV2 to TRBJ1-2, with 7 bases that match TRBD1. CDR1 SNHLY and CDR2 FYNNEI come from the germline V gene. There are 16 residues in the CDR3. J gave up 2 bases and V 6 bases, and 12 bases lay outside the gene matches. The CDR3: CASSMQGGQVNYGYTF. DNA of the CDR3: TGTGCCAGCAGCATGCAAGGAGGACAGGTGAACTATGGCTACACCTTC.

The gene calls are TRBV5-1 and TRBJ2-7, with 10 bases matching TRBD2. CDR3 length equals 17 residues. CDR1 SGHRS and CDR2 YFSETQ come from the germline V gene. V lost 0 bases to trimming and J lost 4 bases; unmatched junction nucleotides: 10. The CDR3 DNA sequence: TGCGCCAGCAGCTTGGTACCTAGCGGGAGTGGGGTATACGAGCAGTACTTC. This codes for CASSLVPSGSGVYEQYF.

This sequence joins TRBV5-5 and TRBJ2-7; D may be TRBD1 or TRBD2 (5 bases each). V lost 4 bases, J lost 0 bases, and 17 bases lay in between. Germline values: CDR1 SGHKS, CDR2 YYEKEE (reference sequence). The CDR3 runs to 16 residues. CDR3 region: CASSRSSGAYSYEQYF. CDR3 DNA sequence: TGTGCCAGCAGCCGGTCATCCGGGGCTTACTCCTACGAGCAGTACTTC.

The rearrangement uses TRBV9 and TRBJ2-2; D assignment may be TRBD1 or TRBD2 (5 bases each). This CDR3 spans 15 amino acids. Trimming cost V 4 bases and J 6 bases, with 16 bases left between them. Germline assignment: CDR1 SGDLS and CDR2 YYNGEE. CDR3 protein: CASSPRDDVAGELFF. The DNA of the CDR3 is TGTGCCAGCAGCCCCAGGGACGACGTGGCCGGGGAGCTGTTTTTT.

The rearrangement joins TRBV19 to TRBJ2-5, with D possibly being TRBD2 (7 bases). V was cut by 6 bases and J by 4 bases, with 12 bases left in between. The CDR3 has 13 residues. Germline V CDR1 and CDR2: LNHDA, SQIVND (reference sequence). The CDR3 DNA reads TGTGCCAGTAGGAAGAGGGGGGGAGAGACCCAGTACTTC. Amino acids: CASRKRGGETQYF. Variable domain in full (rest from reference TRBV19 and TRBJ2-5): DGGITQSPKYLFRKEGQNVTLSCEQNLNHDAMYWYRQDPGQGLRLIYYSQIVNDFQKGDIAEGYSVSREKKESFPLTVTSAQKNPTAFYLCASRKRGGETQYFGPGTRLLVL.